This T cell receptor beta chain is drawn from a study of CD4 T cells in relation to SARS-CoV-2 and coronaviruses. Study outcomes and limitations: In around 60% of donors, memory CD4+ clonotypes crossrecognized SARS-CoV-2 and at least one common cold coronavirus spike.

About this clone itself: What it binds is unknown.

CD4+ T cells from unexposed donors were obtained before the COVID-19 pandemic (2011-2018). After less than 11 days of culture, CD4+ T cells were isolated. The table came from immunoSEQ multiplex PCR; TCRdb's copy has only in-frame clones and leaves some out. The sample consists of just under 20,000 clones, roughly four fifths of them appearing once. CDR3 length equals 21 residues. The germline V gene encodes CDR1 ENHRY and CDR2 SYGVKD. V gave up 0 bases and J gave up 0 bases; unmatched junction bases: 15. The sequenced sample consisted of CD4+ T cells from PBMCs, cultured in vitro. The chain recombines TRBV10-3 with TRBJ2-5, with 11 bases aligning to TRBD2. The origin of this receptor is a human donor in good health. The chain's CDR3 is CAISESGGQASGGSYQETQYF. In nucleotides, the CDR3 is TGTGCCATCAGTGAGTCAGGTGGTCAGGCTAGCGGGGGGTCGTACCAAGAGACCCAGTACTTC.